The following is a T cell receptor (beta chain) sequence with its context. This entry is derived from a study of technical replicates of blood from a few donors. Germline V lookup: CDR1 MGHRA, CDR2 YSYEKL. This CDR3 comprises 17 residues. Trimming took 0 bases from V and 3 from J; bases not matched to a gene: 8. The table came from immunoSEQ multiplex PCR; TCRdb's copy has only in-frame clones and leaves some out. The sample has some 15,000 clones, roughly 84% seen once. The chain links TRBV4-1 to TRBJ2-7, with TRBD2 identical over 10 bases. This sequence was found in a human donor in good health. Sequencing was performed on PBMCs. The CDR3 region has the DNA TGCGCCAGCAGCCAAGATACCGAGCGGGAGGGCCACTACGAGCAGTACTTC. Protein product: CASSQDTEREGHYEQYF.